The 13 T cell receptor beta chains below all came from one sample that was sequenced in a study of CD8 T cells in ankylosing spondylitis. Each CDR3 protein gets one entry after TCRdb re-called the 5' RACE reads with MiXCR. The repertoire has 700,000 to 850,000 distinct CDR3 sequences, 10% to 15% of them found once; the top ten carry under 0.6%. What these receptors recognize is not known. Study-level points and caveats: A TCR beta motif of fewer than 10 highly homologous variants seemed to mark ankylosing spondylitis blood.

The sample taken for sequencing was blood, either unsorted or a sorted T cell fraction (not recorded which). The receptors stem from a male donor with ankylosing spondylitis.

This clonotype was found a few times. V is TRBV27 and J is TRBJ2-3, with D perhaps given as TRBD1 or TRBD2 (6 bases each). The CDR3 sequence is 15 residues long. Per the germline V gene, CDR1 is MNHEY and CDR2 is SMNVEV (reference sequence). Trimming took off 6 bases at V and 1 base at J, with 14 bases between the two ends. The CDR3 region is CASRPRGLGTDTQYF. In DNA, the CDR3 is TGTGCCAGCAGACCCAGGGGACTTGGCACAGATACGCAGTATTTT.

The table lists this clonotype with many counts. This chain uses TRBV7-9 with TRBJ2-3, with TRBD1 matching 11 bases. After removal of 11 bases from V and 3 bases from J, the junction contained 4 bases not matched to a gene. This CDR3 comprises 13 residues. Per germline, CDR1 SEHNR and CDR2 FQNEAQ (reference sequence). Here the CDR3 reads CAGGTGGTDTQYF. For the CDR3, the DNA is TGTGCCGGCGGGACAGGGGGAACAGATACGCAGTATTTT.

The chain links TRBV15 to TRBJ2-3; no definite D call. The CDR3 runs 12 residues. The V and J ends lost 4 bases and 4 bases respectively, with 6 bases between them. Germline V gene sequence: CDR1 LNHNV, CDR2 YYDKDF (reference sequence). The chain's CDR3 is CATSTYPDTQYF. Written as DNA, the CDR3 is TGTGCCACCAGCACCTACCCAGATACGCAGTATTTT. Full variable domain (remainder filled in from reference TRBV15 and TRBJ2-3): DAMVIQNPRYQVTQFGKPVTLSCSQTLNHNVMYWYQQKSSQAPKLLFHYYDKDFNNEADTPDNFQSRRPNTSFCFLDIRSPGLGDTAMYLCATSTYPDTQYFGPGTRLTVL.

This clonotype was recorded a few times. The chain is built from TRBV9 and TRBJ2-1; 8 bases map to TRBD2. The V segment lost 0 bases and the J segment 9 bases; nucleotides outside the gene matches: 20. Germline V gene lookup returns CDR1 SGDLS and CDR2 YYNGEE. The CDR3 runs to 19 residues. The CDR3 DNA follows: TGTGCCAGCAGCGTAGACCCCTACGGGGTAGCGGGGCCCGGGGGTGAGCAGTTCTTC. Translating it yields CASSVDPYGVAGPGGEQFF.

Comment on this clonotype: One end of the junction is discordant with germline, which a read error may explain. J is TRBJ1-4 and V is TRBV4-2; weak D call: TRBD1 (6 bases). This CDR3 has 16 amino acids. CDR1 is LGHNA and CDR2 is YNFKEQ in the germline V gene. CDR3 nucleotide sequence: TGTCCCAGCAGCCAAGTTCGGGGGGGCACTAATGAAAAACTGTTTTTT. This encodes CPSSQVRGGTNEKLFF.

This clonotype was recorded a few times. The V gene is TRBV4-3, the J gene TRBJ2-5; D gene ambiguous. Germline CDR1 LGHNA, CDR2 YSLEER. The CDR3 extends over 15 amino acids. Trimming took off 0 bases at V and 5 bases at J, with 13 bases between the two ends. Here the CDR3 reads CASSQEFGLGETQYF. The DNA for the CDR3 is TGCGCCAGCAGCCAAGAGTTCGGGCTAGGGGAGACCCAGTACTTC.

The chain joins TRBV11-1 to TRBJ1-2, with D tentatively TRBD1 (6 bases). Deletions cut 1 base from V and 0 bases from J, with 21 bases between. CDR3 length: 19 residues. Per the germline V gene, CDR1 is SGHAT and CDR2 is FQDESV (reference sequence). The CDR3 spells CASSLEFSGVGGPNYGYTF. The CDR3 nucleotides are TGTGCCAGCAGCTTAGAGTTTTCAGGGGTCGGAGGACCTAACTATGGCTACACCTTC.

Only a few counts were recorded for this clonotype. The chain employs TRBV6-1 and TRBJ1-4; D is uncertain. The CDR3 has 13 residues. Trimming cost V 5 bases and J 7 bases, with 11 bases left between them. Germline V gives CDR1 MNHNS, CDR2 SASEGT. This chain's CDR3 is CASSLWPAEKLFF. CDR3 bases: TGTGCCAGCAGTCTATGGCCCGCTGAAAAACTGTTTTTT.

This clonotype was seen repeatedly, ten times or more. The chain recombines TRBV5-5 with TRBJ1-1; 10 nucleotides align to TRBD1. This CDR3 is 14 amino acids long. After removal of 5 bases from V and 6 bases from J, the junction contained 7 bases not matched to a gene. The V gene's germline CDR1 is SGHKS and CDR2 YYEKEE (reference sequence). The CDR3 DNA is TGTGCCAGCAGGTGGGACAGGGGAAAAGCTGAAGCTTTCTTT. Its protein product is CASRWDRGKAEAFF.

This clonotype came up a few times. This chain links TRBV20-1 with TRBJ2-5, with unresolved D. V shed 0 bases and J shed 4 bases, with 9 bases lying between them. The CDR3 sequence is 13 residues long. CDR1 and CDR2 from the germline V gene are DFQATT and SNEGSKA (reference sequence). The CDR3 loop reads CSAREHSRETQYF. The DNA of the CDR3 is TGCAGTGCTAGAGAACACTCCCGAGAGACCCAGTACTTC.

J is TRBJ2-7 and V is TRBV24-1, with 7 bases identical to TRBD2. Germline loops: CDR1 KGHDR, CDR2 SFDVKD. The CDR3 loop spans 12 amino acids. V was pared by 9 bases and J by 6 bases, with 7 bases of the junction left unmatched. This CDR3 is CATGGDTSEQYF. CDR3 sequence (DNA): TGTGCCACCGGGGGGGATACGTCCGAGCAGTACTTC.

V usage is TRBV7-2 and J usage is TRBJ1-2; unclear D gene. Trimming took off 4 bases at V and 10 bases at J, with 10 bases between the two ends. Germline CDR1 and CDR2: SGHTA and FQGNSA. This CDR3 contains 11 residues. The CDR3, as DNA: TGTGCCAGCAGCTCCCCGGGTATCTACACCTTC. Protein product: CASSSPGIYTF.

The rearrangement joins TRBV29-1 to TRBJ1-2; D not resolved. The V end was cut by 7 bases, the J end by 8 bases, with 20 bases between. Germline CDR1 is SQVTM and CDR2 is ANQGSEA. The CDR3 totals 13 residues. DNA for the CDR3: TGCAGCGCCCGGCTCGGCGGCGTCTACGGCTACACCTTC. Amino acids: CSARLGGVYGYTF. The full variable domain, with the rest looked up from reference TRBV29-1 and TRBJ1-2, is SAVISQKPSRDICQRGTSLTIQCQVDSQVTMMFWYRQQPGQSLTLIATANQGSEATYESGFVIDKFPISRPNLTFSTLTVSNMSPEDSSIYLCSARLGGVYGYTFGSGTRLTVV.